Below are 26 T cell receptor beta chains sequenced from a single sample in a study of blood T cell repertoires in COVID-19 (dated by TCRdb to 2020 to 2022). Library preparation employed the immunoSEQ multiplex PCR assay. Entries here come from immuneACCESS through TCRdb and include only in-frame sequences with V and J called. Some clones fail to appear in such tables; in the studies checked, an unresolved V gene covers under half of the shortfall, and the cause of the remainder is unknown. This sample holds approximately 210,000 clones; around 80% were observed only once. The ten largest clones represent approximately 19% of the sample. Sequencing was done on a sample of peripheral blood. These receptors were obtained from a human donor in a cohort sampled during active COVID-19.

This clone was counted once. V is TRBV27 and J is TRBJ1-6, with D hard to call. This CDR3 has 15 amino acids. Deletions cut 5 bases from V and 3 bases from J, with 11 bases between. Germline CDR1 MNHEY, CDR2 SMNVEV (reference sequence). CDR3 in amino acids: CASSPGSHYNSPLHF. CDR3 sequence (DNA): TGTGCCAGCAGTCCCGGGTCCCACTATAATTCACCCCTCCACTTT.

This clone occurred many times. The J gene is TRBJ1-6, the V gene TRBV7-6; 11 bases agree with TRBD1. The CDR3 is 18 residues long. The V gene end was trimmed by 0 bases and the J gene end by 8 bases; junction bases not matched to a gene: 9. Germline V gene sequence: CDR1 SGHVS, CDR2 FNYEAQ. CDR3 DNA: TGTGCCAGCAGCTTAGCGTCAGGACAGGGGGCTAGGGATTCACCCCTCCACTTT. Its translation: CASSLASGQGARDSPLHF.

This clone counts as medium-sized. The genes are TRBV6-2 or TRBV6-3 and TRBJ2-7; 8 nucleotides align to TRBD1. Germline V gene sequence: CDR1 MNHEY, CDR2 SVGEGT. This CDR3 is 18 amino acids long. Trimming at V came to 2 bases and at J to 2 bases, leaving 14 bases not matched to a gene. This CDR3 is CASSYDMRQGQNTYEQYV. The CDR3 DNA is TGTGCCAGCAGTTACGACATGAGACAGGGGCAAAATACCTACGAGCAGTACGTC.

The V gene is TRBV2, the J gene TRBJ2-2, with D tentatively TRBD1 (5 bases). Trimming took off 7 bases at V and 5 bases at J, with 17 bases between the two ends. The CDR3 consists of 15 residues. From germline, CDR1 is SNHLY and CDR2 FYNNEI. The CDR3 DNA follows: TGTGCCAGCACCCCAACGGCAGGGAATACCGGGGAGCTGTTTTTT. It is translated as CASTPTAGNTGELFF.

In this sample, this clone turned up a few times. The gene calls are TRBV5-1 and TRBJ2-7, with D perhaps TRBD2 (5 bases). The germline V gene encodes CDR1 SGHRS and CDR2 YFSETQ. The CDR3 consists of 14 residues. Between the trimmed V and J ends, which lost 4 bases and 1 base, there was a span of 12 bases. Written as DNA, the CDR3 is TGCGCCAGCAGCCCTATCCCGGGATCCTACGAGCAGTACTTC. This gives the protein CASSPIPGSYEQYF. Using reference TRBV5-1 and TRBJ2-7 for the parts outside the CDR3, the full variable domain is KAGVTQTPRYLIKTRGQQVTLSCSPISGHRSVSWYQQTPGQGLQFLFEYFSETQRNKGNFPGRFSGRQFSNSRSEMNVSTLELGDSALYLCASSPIPGSYEQYFGPGTRLTVT.

In nucleotides, the CDR3 is TGTGCCAGCAGCCAGAGCCAGGTGGCGCGTATCGATACGCAGTATTTT. This sequence encodes CASSQSQVARIDTQYF. J is TRBJ2-3 and V is TRBV3-1 (or the pseudogene TRBV3-2); D gene ambiguous. The CDR3 totals 16 residues. V was clipped by 3 bases and J by 6 bases, with 19 bases between them. Germline V gives CDR1 LGHDT, CDR2 YNNKEL (reference sequence).

The chain recombines TRBV19 with TRBJ2-1; D not certain. Per germline, CDR1 LNHDA and CDR2 SQIVND (reference sequence). The CDR3 runs 14 residues. V gave up 7 bases and J gave up 4 bases, with 14 bases separating them. Here the CDR3 reads CASKRHNRYNEQFF. As DNA, the CDR3 is TGTGCCAGTAAGAGACACAATAGATACAATGAGCAGTTCTTC.

The chain employs TRBV7-9 and TRBJ1-4; 8 nucleotides align to TRBD1. Germline loops: CDR1 SEHNR, CDR2 FQNEAQ (reference sequence). The CDR3 loop spans 17 amino acids. The trim removed 5 bases at V and 0 bases at J, leaving 8 bases unmatched. The CDR3: CASSRLQGDATNEKLFF. CDR3 coding DNA: TGTGCCAGCAGCCGACTACAGGGGGATGCAACTAATGAAAAACTGTTTTTT.

The rearrangement links TRBV10-3 to TRBJ1-2; 7 nucleotides align to TRBD1. With V trimmed by 3 bases and J by 8 bases, 3 bases remained unmatched. The CDR3 loop spans 12 amino acids. From germline, CDR1 is ENHRY and CDR2 SYGVKD. The CDR3 DNA is TGTGCCATCAGTGAACAGGGGATAGGCTACACCTTC. Residues: CAISEQGIGYTF.

With regard to this clone: Relative to the germline gene, one junction end is altered; a read error may explain this. The rearrangement joins TRBV5-1 to TRBJ1-6; 9 bases fit TRBD1. The germline V gene encodes CDR1 SGHRS and CDR2 YFSETQ. The CDR3 is 16 amino acids. CDR3 sequence: CASNLGGDRENSPLHF. The CDR3 bases are TGCGCCAGCAACTTGGGAGGGGACAGGGAAAATTCACCCCTCCACTTT.

This sequence joins TRBV19 and TRBJ1-5, with D perhaps matching TRBD1 (5 bases). This CDR3 contains 16 residues. Germline CDR1 LNHDA, CDR2 SQIVND (reference sequence). V was cut by 4 bases and J by 4 bases, with 17 bases left in between. The CDR3 is CASSTMGLSMNQPQHF. The DNA of the CDR3 is TGTGCCAGTAGTACGATGGGACTGTCAATGAATCAGCCCCAGCATTTT.

The gene calls are TRBV10-3 and TRBJ2-2, with D possibly being TRBD2 (7 bases). The V gene's germline CDR1 is ENHRY and CDR2 SYGVKD. The CDR3 covers 14 residues. Trimming removed 2 bases at V and 5 bases at J, with 9 bases between. DNA for the CDR3: TGTGCCATCAGTGAGGGGGGGGCGACCGGGGAGCTGTTTTTT. Amino acids: CAISEGGATGELFF.

This clone was observed a few times. The genes are TRBV7-9 and TRBJ1-3, with 7 bases aligning to TRBD1. This CDR3 is 14 amino acids long. Germline V CDR1 and CDR2: SEHNR, FQNEAQ (reference sequence). J was trimmed by 4 bases and V by 2 bases; bases with no gene match: 2. The CDR3 reads CASSLTGAGNTIYF. CDR3 coding DNA: TGTGCCAGCAGCTTAACAGGGGCCGGAAACACCATATATTTT.

This sequence joins TRBV27 and TRBJ2-2; a possible D gene is TRBD1 (5 bases). V lost 3 bases and J lost 3, with 14 bases in between. From germline, CDR1 is MNHEY and CDR2 SMNVEV (reference sequence). The CDR3 has 16 residues. CDR3 sequence: CASSFSGRMDTGELFF. CDR3 bases: TGTGCCAGCAGTTTTTCAGGGCGCATGGACACCGGGGAGCTGTTTTTT.

The chain combines TRBV6-2 or TRBV6-3 with TRBJ1-1; D might be TRBD1 (6 bases). Per germline, CDR1 MNHEY and CDR2 SVGEGT. V was pared by 5 bases and J by 7 bases, with 11 bases between. The CDR3 length is 12 residues. The CDR3 nucleotides read TGTGCCAGCAGTAGGCCGACAGGTGAAGCTTTCTTT. As protein: CASSRPTGEAFF.

The chain uses TRBV28 and TRBJ2-3, with TRBD2 identical over 13 bases. V lost 6 bases to trimming and J lost 9 bases; unmatched junction nucleotides: 12. The CDR3 covers 16 residues. Germline CDR1 and CDR2: MDHEN and SYDVKM. CDR3 sequence (DNA): TGTGCCAGCAGATTAAGGACTAGCGGGAGTTTTCGAACGCAGTATTTT. Its translation: CASRLRTSGSFRTQYF.

The chain has TRBV5-1 and TRBJ2-3; 12 positions agree with TRBD2. The CDR3 runs to 15 residues. V gave up 5 bases and J gave up 4 bases; unmatched junction bases: 5. From germline, CDR1 is SGHRS and CDR2 YFSETQ. CDR3 loop: CASSLAGGLSDTQYF. In DNA form, the CDR3 reads TGCGCCAGCAGTCTAGCGGGGGGGCTCTCAGATACGCAGTATTTT.

The CDR3 is CASRFLMRGNQPQHF. DNA of the CDR3: TGTGCCAGCAGGTTCCTCATGCGTGGCAATCAGCCCCAGCATTTT. This chain connects TRBV6-5 to TRBJ1-5; D not resolved. Germline V gene sequence: CDR1 MNHEY, CDR2 SVGAGI. V dropped 6 bases and J dropped 2 bases, with 14 bases sitting between them. This CDR3 contains 15 residues.

This clone appeared a single time. This sequence joins TRBV29-1 and TRBJ2-5; TRBD1 agrees at 10 bases. Germline CDR1 is SQVTM and CDR2 is ANQGSEA. The CDR3 covers 13 residues. Trimming at V came to 6 bases and at J to 7 bases, leaving 8 bases not matched to a gene. The CDR3 region is CSVAGTGAGTQYF. The CDR3 DNA reads as TGCAGCGTAGCCGGGACAGGGGCGGGGACCCAGTACTTC.

This clone was counted a single time. The V call is TRBV9, the J call TRBJ2-7, with D tentatively TRBD1 (6 bases). The CDR3 contains 15 residues. Trimming shortened V by 3 bases and J by 6 bases, and 19 bases separated the two germline ends. Germline loops: CDR1 SGDLS, CDR2 YYNGEE. CDR3 DNA sequence: TGTGCCAGCAGCGATATGGACAGCGGCTCCCTCGAGCAGTACGTC. This sequence encodes CASSDMDSGSLEQYV.

This rearrangement joins TRBV18 to TRBJ1-6; a possible D gene is TRBD1 (5 bases). In germline, CDR1 is KGHSH, CDR2 LQKENI. The CDR3 is made up of 13 amino acids. V lost 6 bases, J lost 8 bases, and 11 bases lay in between. The DNA for the CDR3 is TGTGCCAGCTCTAACTTAGGGGATTCACCCCTCCACTTT. This codes for CASSNLGDSPLHF.

This rearrangement joins TRBV19 to TRBJ2-1; TRBD1 matches 9 bases. Germline loops: CDR1 LNHDA, CDR2 SQIVND (reference sequence). The CDR3 runs to 15 residues. The trim removed 9 bases at V and 4 bases at J, leaving 10 bases unmatched. CDR3 residues: CASRGLQGAYNEQFF. The DNA of the CDR3 is TGTGCCAGCAGAGGATTACAGGGGGCTTACAATGAGCAGTTCTTC.

This clone appeared a single time. Here the CDR3 DNA reads TGTGCCAGCTCAACTCAAGCAGGTCATAGCAATCAGCCCCAGCATTTT. This encodes CASSTQAGHSNQPQHF. The J gene is TRBJ1-5, the V gene TRBV18; no firm D call. The CDR3 extends over 16 amino acids. V was cut by 5 bases and J by 0 bases, with 14 bases left in between. CDR1 KGHSH and CDR2 LQKENI come from the germline V gene.

CDR3 residues: CASSKYPQGQQETQYF. CDR3 in DNA: TGTGCCAGCAGCAAGTATCCCCAGGGACAGCAAGAGACCCAGTACTTC. The chain joins TRBV21-1 to TRBJ2-5; the table's TRBD1 call for D was not verified on the DNA. TRBV21-1 is listed as a pseudogene. The CDR3 runs 16 residues.

The rearrangement links TRBV6-5 to TRBJ2-7, with D possibly TRBD1 on 6 matching bases. Germline CDR1 is MNHEY and CDR2 is SVGAGI. V was trimmed by 7 bases and J by 3 bases, leaving 13 bases between them. The CDR3 length is 13 residues. This CDR3 is CASKRTESYEQYF. For the CDR3, the DNA is TGTGCCAGCAAACGGACAGAGAGCTACGAGCAGTACTTC.

The chain links TRBV7-9 to TRBJ2-3; no clear D gene. CDR1 and CDR2 from the germline V gene are SEHNR and FQNEAQ (reference sequence). Between the trimmed V and J ends, which lost 5 bases and 3 bases, there was a span of 12 bases. There are 14 residues in the CDR3. In DNA, the CDR3 is TGTGCCAGCAGCGGTCGAATCGGGACAGATACGCAGTATTTT. This gives the protein CASSGRIGTDTQYF.